This T cell receptor beta chain was recovered during a study of blood T cell repertoires in COVID-19. The CDR3 has 16 residues. Germline V gene lookup returns CDR1 SGHDT and CDR2 YYEEEE. The V end lost 0 bases, the J end lost 4 bases, and 15 bases lay between the germline ends. Sequencing was performed with immunoSEQ multiplex PCR; in TCRdb, only in-frame clones are kept and a portion is missing. The table has tens of thousands of clones, 81% seen once; the top ten hold 25% to 30%. This rearrangement joins TRBV5-6 to TRBJ2-3, with D tentatively TRBD1 (5 bases). This clonotype originated in a man older than 75 with active or convalescent COVID-19. The source material was peripheral blood. CDR3 loop: CASSLGPGRTSDTQYF. The CDR3, as DNA: TGTGCCAGCAGCTTGGGCCCAGGGCGGACCTCAGATACGCAGTATTTT.